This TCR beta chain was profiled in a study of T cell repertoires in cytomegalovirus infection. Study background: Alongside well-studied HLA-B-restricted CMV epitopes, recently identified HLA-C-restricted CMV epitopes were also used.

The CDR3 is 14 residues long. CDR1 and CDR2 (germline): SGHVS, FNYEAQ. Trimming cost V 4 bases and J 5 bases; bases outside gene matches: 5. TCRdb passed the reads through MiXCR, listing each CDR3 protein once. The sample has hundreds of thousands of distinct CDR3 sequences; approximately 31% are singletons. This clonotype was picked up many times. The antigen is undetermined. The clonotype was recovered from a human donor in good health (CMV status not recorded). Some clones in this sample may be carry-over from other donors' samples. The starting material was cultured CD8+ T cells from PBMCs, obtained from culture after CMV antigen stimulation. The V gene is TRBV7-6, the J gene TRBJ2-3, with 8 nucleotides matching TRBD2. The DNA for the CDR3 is TGTGCCAGCAGCTCCTCGGGGGGGGGAGATACGCAGTATTTT. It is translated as CASSSSGGGDTQYF.